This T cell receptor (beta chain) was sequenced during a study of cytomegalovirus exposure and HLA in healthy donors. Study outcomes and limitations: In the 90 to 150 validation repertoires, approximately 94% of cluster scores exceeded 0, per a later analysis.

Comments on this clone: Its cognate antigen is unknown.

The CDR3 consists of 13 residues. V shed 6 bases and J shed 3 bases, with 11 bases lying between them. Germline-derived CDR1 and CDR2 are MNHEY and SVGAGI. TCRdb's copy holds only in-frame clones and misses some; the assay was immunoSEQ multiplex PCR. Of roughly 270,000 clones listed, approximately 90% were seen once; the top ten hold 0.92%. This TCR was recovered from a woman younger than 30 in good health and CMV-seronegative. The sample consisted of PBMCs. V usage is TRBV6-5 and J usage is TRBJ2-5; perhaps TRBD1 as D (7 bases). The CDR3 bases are TGTGCCAGCAGCCCCAGGGGGGAAGAGACCCAGTACTTC. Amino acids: CASSPRGEETQYF.